This TCR beta chain emerged from a study of early T cells in non-severe SARS-CoV-2 infection. Study overall: Unsorted whole-blood RNA was sequenced in bulk, leaving chains unpaired. Study findings and constraints: There was a bias toward anti-spike CD8 responses in VDJdb matching, which missed private and CD4 specificities.

Individual cDNA molecules were tagged with unique molecular identifiers. MiXCR, applied by TCRdb to the 5' RACE reads, yields one record per CDR3 protein. This sample carries 55,000 to 70,000 distinct CDR3 sequences, more than 4% of them seen once, and the ten largest clones take under 6.5%. Germline V lookup: CDR1 DFQATT, CDR2 SNEGSKA (reference sequence). Trimming left V 3 bases short and J 1 base short, with 9 bases between. The CDR3 runs 13 residues. About this clonotype: Its matching antigen is unknown.

V and J are TRBV20-1 and TRBJ1-1, with no clear D. The sample taken for sequencing was whole blood. This clonotype was sampled from an adult who was a healthcare worker with PCR-confirmed SARS-CoV-2 infection or an uninfected control (not recorded which). The CDR3 is CSARVSGNTEAFF. DNA of the CDR3: TGCAGTGCTAGGGTTTCGGGGAACACTGAAGCTTTCTTT.